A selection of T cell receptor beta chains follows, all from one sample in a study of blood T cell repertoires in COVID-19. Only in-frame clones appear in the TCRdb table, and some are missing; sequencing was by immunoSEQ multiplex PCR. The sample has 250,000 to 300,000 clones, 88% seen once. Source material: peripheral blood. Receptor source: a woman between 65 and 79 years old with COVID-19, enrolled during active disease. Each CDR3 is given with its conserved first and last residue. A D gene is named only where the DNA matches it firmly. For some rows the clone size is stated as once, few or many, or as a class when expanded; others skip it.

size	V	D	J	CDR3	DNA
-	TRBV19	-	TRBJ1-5	CATSDSGASGQPQHF	TGTGCCACCTCTGACAGCGGGGCGTCCGGTCAGCCCCAGCATTTT
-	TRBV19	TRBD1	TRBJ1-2	CASSKRNPGQEIYGYTF	TGTGCCAGTAGTAAAAGAAATCCGGGACAGGAGATCTATGGCTACACCTTC
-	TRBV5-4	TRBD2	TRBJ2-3	CASRSSGTTSTDTQYF	TGTGCCAGCAGGTCAAGCGGGACTACTAGCACAGATACGCAGTATTTT
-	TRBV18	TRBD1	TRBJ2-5	CASSPPQGATMETQYF	TGTGCCAGCTCACCACCACAGGGGGCTACGATGGAGACCCAGTACTTC
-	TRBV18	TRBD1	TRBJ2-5	CASSPGQGQETQYF	TGTGCCAGCTCACCGGGACAGGGGCAAGAGACCCAGTACTTC
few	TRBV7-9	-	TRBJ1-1	CASSQPGHDEAFF	TGTGCCAGCAGCCAACCGGGACACGATGAAGCTTTCTTT
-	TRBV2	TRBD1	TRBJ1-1	CASSYNRGGNEAFF	TGTGCCAGCAGTTATAACAGGGGTGGGAATGAAGCTTTCTTT
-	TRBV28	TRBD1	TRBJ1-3	CASSTPGTGDGNTIYF	TGTGCCAGCAGTACCCCCGGGACAGGGGACGGAAACACCATATATTTT
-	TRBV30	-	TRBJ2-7	CAWTRLSISSYEQYF	TGTGCCTGGACGCGTCTCTCAATTAGCTCCTACGAGCAGTACTTC
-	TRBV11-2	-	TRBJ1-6	CASSLVGRRDSPLHF	TGTGCCAGCAGCTTAGTTGGGAGACGGGATTCACCCCTCCACTTT
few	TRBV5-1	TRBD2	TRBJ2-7	CASSLGYRGGQGAGGLYEQYF	TGCGCCAGCAGCTTGGGATATCGTGGGGGGCAAGGAGCGGGAGGTCTCTACGAGCAGTACTTC
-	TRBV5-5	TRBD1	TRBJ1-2	CASSQSQGANYGYTF	TGTGCCAGCAGCCAGAGTCAGGGGGCGAACTATGGCTACACCTTC
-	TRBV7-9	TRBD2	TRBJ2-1	CASSLTAGAGEQFF	TGTGCCAGCAGCTTAACGGCGGGAGCGGGTGAGCAGTTCTTC
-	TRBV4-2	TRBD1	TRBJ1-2	CASSQGGGDGYTF	TGTGCCAGCAGCCAAGGAGGGGGCGACGGCTACACCTTC
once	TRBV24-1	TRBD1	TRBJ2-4	CATSDRTGHPKNIQYF	TGTGCCACCAGTGATCGGACAGGGCACCCCAAAAACATTCAGTACTTC
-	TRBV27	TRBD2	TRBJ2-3	CASRFHGLAGADTQYF	TGTGCCAGCAGATTTCATGGTCTAGCGGGGGCAGATACGCAGTATTTT
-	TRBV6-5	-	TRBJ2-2	CASRDGRNTGELFF	TGTGCCAGCAGGGACGGGAGGAACACCGGGGAGCTGTTTTTT
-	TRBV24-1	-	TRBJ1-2	CATSDVNYGYTF	TGTGCCACCAGTGACGTCAACTATGGCTACACCTTC